The TCR beta chain described here comes from a study of monozygotic twins with inflammatory bowel disease. Whole blood, unsorted for T cells, was the source of total RNA. From the 5' RACE reads, TCRdb lists one entry per CDR3 protein and no DNA. This sample lists roughly 160,000 distinct CDR3 sequences; its ten largest clones have 2% to 2.5%. This CDR3 is 15 amino acids long. Germline V gene lookup returns CDR1 SGHRS and CDR2 YFSETQ. This rearrangement joins TRBV5-1 to TRBJ2-5. The TCR sequence derives from a human donor with ulcerative colitis or Crohn's disease, or a healthy co-twin of an affected twin (not recorded which). The sample consisted of blood. CDR3: CASSLRVTGKETQYF.